The entry that follows covers one T cell receptor beta chain sequence. Assay: immunoSEQ multiplex PCR; the TCRdb copy retains only in-frame clones and omits some. The data show roughly 230,000 clones, around 83% seen once. The data originate from a study of blood T cell repertoires in COVID-19. CDR1 GTSNPN and CDR2 SVGIG come from the germline V gene (reference sequence). CDR3 size: 13 residues. V lost 8 bases and J lost 3, with 16 bases in between. This TCR was sampled from a man aged 35 to 55 with acute or convalescent COVID-19. The sample comprised peripheral blood. The chain joins TRBV30 to TRBJ1-2, with D possibly being TRBD1 (5 bases). In DNA, the CDR3 is TGTGCCAAAGGAGGGGACGGAGACTATGGCTACACCTTC. Its protein is CAKGGDGDYGYTF.